This T cell receptor beta chain comes out of a study of identical twins (dated by TCRdb to between 2015 and 2016). Context from the whole study: To test whether fetal clonotypes persist, this study deep-sequenced TCR alpha and beta repertoires from monozygotic twins, from unrelated adults of various ages, and from cord blood. Replicate twin experiments were performed at different times using different library preparation protocols to rule out contamination. The full study reports these points: Because the same donors could not be followed over many years, the conclusions relied on cross-sectional statistical analysis. In monozygotic twins, out-of-frame TCR alpha sharing was systematically underestimated by recombination models, although the models agreed with sharing between unrelated individuals. A weaker excess of twin sharing was found in beta out-of-frame sequences because the signal-to-noise ratio was lowered by fewer shared sequences. Invariant T cells such as MAIT and iNKT could partly confound zero-insertion analyses, although diverse VJ usage argued against such confounding for most clonotypes. Abundant cord blood beta clonotypes had fewer insertions, young adult naive repertoires showed a similar but weaker trend, and memory repertoires showed no such trend. Compared with coincidental sharing between unrelated individuals, out-of-frame TCR alpha sequences shared between twins showed an excess of sequences with low generation probability.

On this clonotype itself: Its cognate antigen has yet to be identified. Per-base quality was not reported, and no clone a single base away is much larger than it.

All donors were healthy Caucasians. The twin cohort comprised three pairs of female monozygotic twins, all aged roughly 18 to 30 years. Positive isolation kits from Invitrogen were used to isolate CD4+ and CD8+ T cell populations. Libraries came from 5' RACE. Reads for this sample came from an Illumina HiSeq 2000. A universal primer binding site was added through template switching, and the final cDNA carried a unique molecular identifier so that TCR cDNA molecules could be counted accurately. Specific primers in the conserved constant-segment region were used to synthesize first-strand cDNA for the TCR alpha and beta chains. To control for contamination, each cDNA library was double barcoded with a SMART-Mk sample barcode plus Illumina barcodes. TruSeq adapter sequences, together with Illumina sample barcodes, were added in two successive PCR steps. The TCR alpha and beta cDNA libraries were sequenced on the Illumina HiSeq platform using custom primers. Per the original workflow: Unique molecular identifiers were extracted from raw reads with MiGEC, and CDR3 positions were determined with MiXCR. Recombination models were inferred per individual with the repgenHMM and IGoR tools using an EM algorithm. The tcR package in R was used for shared clonotype analysis, with sharing normalized by the product of cloneset sizes. To study raw recombination free of thymic and clonal selection effects, out-of-frame nonproductive sequences were analyzed. TCRdb ran its own pipeline on the public reads, namely fastp trimming at Q25 and MiXCR clone calling, and kept in-frame beta chains. Rows matching on CDR3 protein sequence are summarized as one entry with the most common DNA and genes. TCRdb's processing, not the authors', yielded these V and J calls. This sample gives about 200,000 distinct CDR3 sequences in total; 6.5% of them show up just once. About 15% of the sample is taken by the ten largest.

These records were also assigned to another study, of T cells expressing NK-cell markers. The second study reports: Three sorted T-cell subsets (CD3+CD56+NKG2C+, CD3+CD56+NKG2C- and CD3+CD56-NKG2C+) from roughly eight donors had their TCR beta-chain repertoires profiled. Among the eight sequenced donors, seven were HCMV-seropositive and one was HCMV-seronegative. To restrict sorting to alphabetaTCR-expressing T cells, an anti-gammadeltaTCR antibody was added in several experiments. In more than 5 donors, the dominant CD3+CD56+NKG2C+ clonotypes were found to rank among the top 10 CD8+ clonotypes and to make up roughly 1.0-8% of CD8+ T cells. Those dominant clonotypes were again the most abundant among CD3+CD56-NKG2C+ cells in a handful of donors, at about 25-60.1%. Whether the expanded NKG2C-expressing T cell clones were specific for HCMV antigens was left unclear. The eight sequenced donors were randomly selected healthy volunteers, three men and five women. A commercial ELISA kit detecting HCMV-specific IgG in serum was used to determine HCMV serostatus. MIGEC was used to demultiplex reads and group reads by UMI, and MiTCR was used to assemble and quantify clonotypes. To exclude erroneous sequences, only TCR cDNA sequences supported by at least two reads were retained. Downstream repertoire analysis used the tcR package, and clonotypes were matched across fractions by CDR3 nucleotide sequence plus V segment. VDJmatch was used to annotate antigen specificity against VDJdb, with one amino acid substitution in CDR3 allowed.

The sequencing input was CD8+ T cells sorted from blood. This receptor was identified in a young woman in good health.

The CDR3 protein sequence reads: CASSLLWVNEQFF. DNA sequence: TGTGCCAGCAGCTTACTGTGGGTCAATGAGCAGTTCTTC. This chain is built from TRBV7-9 and TRBJ2-1; the D segment cannot be called with confidence. CDR1 and CDR2, per the germline V gene (reference sequence), are SEHNR and FQNEAQ. Including cysteine and phenylalanine, the CDR3 has 13 amino acids. Only CDR3 DNA remains: 39 bases, in frame from the first base. V was cut back by 2 bases and J by 6 bases, leaving a gap of 8 bases between them.